The present TCR beta chain was sequenced within a study of blood T cell repertoires in COVID-19 (dated by TCRdb to the early 2020s). Turning to the overall study: Collaborator samples came from the United States, Italy and Spain and covered acute and convalescent phases of COVID-19. The prospective study material was composed of cDNA or gDNA derived from T cells, B-cell-depleted T cells, or PBMCs. Deeply sampled blood TCRbeta repertoires from subjects exposed to, actively infected with, or recovered from COVID-19 were included in the dataset. The repertoires were made available in a free public database intended to serve as a resource for research on the immune response to SARS-CoV-2. The samples were drawn from the first 160 participants of the ongoing ImmuneRACE study and from some 1,300 subjects provided by 6 global collaborators. Sample metadata almost always included a de-identified subject ID, COVID-19 status, age in years and sex. Where HLA class I and class II types were available, the types were taken from metadata supplied by the sample provider, not from assay-based typing. Study-wide findings and limitations: The quantity of clinical and demographic metadata differed by source and by participant and was supplied without curation.

The CDR1 and CDR2 encoded by the germline V gene are SGHVS and FNYEAQ. The CDR3 sequence holds 18 residues, the cysteine and phenylalanine included. The read is trimmed to its CDR3 DNA, 54 bases read in frame from base 1. Trimming removed 5 bases from V and 0 bases from J; the gene matches leave 9 bases unexplained. TCRbeta CDR3 regions were amplified from genomic DNA using the immunoSEQ Assay, a bias-controlled multiplex PCR. Per the source publication's procedure: Within the assay, amplification of reference gene primers was used to estimate how many nucleated cells each sample contained. To quantify the absolute abundance of each unique TCRbeta CDR3 rearrangement, sequence reads were collapsed and filtered. For each sample, productive Simpson clonality was calculated by taking the square root of Simpson's diversity index across productive rearrangements. In TCRdb, the immuneACCESS table is reduced to in-frame sequences with V and J assigned. These tables do not hold every clone; where another copy was compared, an unresolved V gene accounts for under half, and the others remain unexplained. That table furnishes V, J and clone size, whereas the DNA furnished D and trimming. The sample table lists roughly 140,000 clones, 65% to 90% of them with a count of one. 6.5% to 9% of the sample comes from the top ten.

The collaborating institutions used their own protocols to collect whole blood in K2EDTA tubes. For TCRbeta analysis, collaborators shipped samples in one of three forms: frozen whole blood, isolated PBMCs, or DNA extracted from either of those sample types. This clone appeared a few times. Its antigen target is currently unknown. One base away there is no much larger clone; base qualities are not given. What was sequenced was peripheral blood. The source is a woman between 50 and 59 years old in a cohort sampled during active or convalescent COVID-19. The rearranged segments are TRBV7-6 and TRBJ1-3, with 11 bases aligning to TRBD1. The DNA reads as follows: TGTGCCAGCAGCCCGATTGGGGACAGGGGGAACTCTGGAAACACCATATATTTT. Its protein reads: CASSPIGDRGNSGNTIYF.